These 23 T cell receptor beta chains were sequenced from one sample in a study of cytomegalovirus exposure and HLA in healthy donors. PCR primers comprised 60 Vbeta and 13 Jbeta primers. Method: immunoSEQ multiplex PCR; TCRdb's copy keeps in-frame clones and lacks some. The sample records around 120,000 clones, roughly 78% being singletons. Sequencing was performed on PBMCs. The receptors shown here come from a middle-aged woman in good health and CMV-seronegative.

This clone has a handful of counts. The chain carries TRBV6-1 and TRBJ1-3; D unclear. Germline CDR1 MNHNS, CDR2 SASEGT. The CDR3 contains 14 residues. Deletions cut 5 bases from V and 4 bases from J, with 12 bases between. CDR3 in DNA: TGTGCCAGCAGTCGGCAGGCTGGAGGAAACACCATATATTTT. Residues: CASSRQAGGNTIYF.

The V call is TRBV21-1, the J call TRBJ2-1; the table assigns TRBD2, which was not confirmed against the DNA. TRBV21-1 is a pseudogene segment. CDR3 length: 15 amino acids. The CDR3 region is CASYWTPFTRNEQFF. CDR3 bases: TGTGCCAGCTATTGGACTCCCTTTACTCGGAATGAGCAGTTCTTC.

This clone was found once. CDR3 sequence reads: CATSREDLARQFF. The CDR3 nucleotides read TGTGCCACCAGCAGAGAGGACTTGGCTCGGCAGTTCTTC. The chain couples TRBV15 to TRBJ2-1; a weak D match, TRBD2 (5 bases). V was pared by 0 bases and J by 12 bases, with 12 bases between. Germline CDR1 LNHNV, CDR2 YYDKDF (reference sequence). This CDR3 has 13 amino acids.

The DNA for the CDR3 is TGTGCCAGCAGCCCGCACGAAGGGATCCCGGGGGAGCAGTACTTC. This translates into CASSPHEGIPGEQYF. V and J are TRBV9 and TRBJ2-7; a possible D gene is TRBD2 (5 bases). V was clipped by 4 bases and J by 7 bases, with 21 bases between them. The germline gives CDR1 SGDLS, CDR2 YYNGEE. CDR3 length: 15 amino acids.

The V and J genes are TRBV9 and TRBJ1-1, with D perhaps TRBD1 (5 bases). This CDR3 spans 13 amino acids. Trimming shortened V by 4 bases and J by 3 bases, and 10 bases separated the two germline ends. Germline CDR1 SGDLS, CDR2 YYNGEE. Written as DNA, the CDR3 is TGTGCCAGCAGCTCCGGAGGGGACACTGAAGCTTTCTTT. It is translated as CASSSGGDTEAFF.

The chain combines TRBV28 with TRBJ2-7, with 7 positions matching TRBD2. Germline CDR1 MDHEN, CDR2 SYDVKM. The CDR3 loop spans 13 amino acids. V lost 7 bases to trimming and J lost 2 bases; unmatched junction nucleotides: 5. The CDR3 region has the DNA TGTGCCAGCAAGAATAGCGGGCCCTACGAGCAGTACTTC. As protein: CASKNSGPYEQYF. Full variable domain (outside the CDR3, taken from reference TRBV28 and TRBJ2-7): DVKVTQSSRYLVKRTGEKVFLECVQDMDHENMFWYRQDPGLGLRLIYFSYDVKMKEKGDIPEGYSVSREKKERFSLILESASTNQTSMYLCASKNSGPYEQYFGPGTRLTVT.

V gene TRBV5-4 combines with J gene TRBJ2-1; unclear D gene. CDR1 is SGHNT and CDR2 is YYREEE in the germline V gene (reference sequence). V was shortened by 2 bases and J by 8 bases, with 11 bases between the two germline ends. The CDR3 has 13 amino acids. The CDR3 reads CASSFSFSDEQFF. The DNA of the CDR3 is TGTGCCAGCAGCTTTAGTTTCTCGGATGAGCAGTTCTTC.

The CDR3 nucleotides are TGTGCCAGCACCGGGACTAGCGGGAGAGGAGGGGAGCAGTTCTTC. This encodes CASTGTSGRGGEQFF. V is TRBV2 and J is TRBJ2-1; 14 positions match TRBD2. Unmatched junction bases numbered 9, after V lost 7 bases and J lost 10 bases. CDR1 is SNHLY and CDR2 is FYNNEI in the germline V gene. This CDR3 has 15 residues.

The rearrangement links TRBV5-8 to TRBJ1-5; no firm D call. Germline-derived CDR1 and CDR2 are SGHTS and YDEGEE. V was pared by 3 bases and J by 2 bases, with 9 bases between. CDR3 length: 14 amino acids. CDR3 residues: CASSSYGGNQPQHF. The CDR3 region has the DNA TGTGCCAGCAGCTCGTACGGGGGCAATCAGCCCCAGCATTTT.

V gene TRBV9 combines with J gene TRBJ2-3, with D tentatively TRBD2 (6 bases). With 0 bases removed from V and 0 bases from J, the gap between germline ends came to 8 bases. The germline gives CDR1 SGDLS, CDR2 YYNGEE. The CDR3 runs 15 residues. The CDR3 DNA reads as TGTGCCAGCAGCGTAGCTACTAGCAGCACAGATACGCAGTATTTT. Protein sequence: CASSVATSSTDTQYF.

The chain joins TRBV5-1 to TRBJ2-5; 7 bases are shared with TRBD1. The CDR3 totals 15 residues. The V gene's germline CDR1 is SGHRS and CDR2 YFSETQ. The junction had 7 bases not matched to a gene; V was cut back by 2 bases and J by 3 bases. This chain's CDR3 is CASSFTGTAEETQYF. The CDR3, as DNA: TGCGCCAGCAGCTTCACCGGGACAGCCGAAGAGACCCAGTACTTC.

This chain connects TRBV27 to TRBJ2-7; tentative D call: TRBD2 (6 bases). V was cut by 11 bases and J by 5 bases, with 13 bases left in between. Germline V CDR1 and CDR2: MNHEY, SMNVEV (reference sequence). The length of the CDR3 is 11 residues. DNA of the CDR3: TGTGCCGAACAAGGGAGGCACGAGCAGTACTTC. This codes for CAEQGRHEQYF.

This chain links TRBV5-4 with TRBJ2-7; TRBD2 matches 7 bases. Germline V gene lookup returns CDR1 SGHNT and CDR2 YYREEE (reference sequence). There are 14 residues in the CDR3. The junction had 8 bases not matched to a gene; V was cut back by 4 bases and J by 4 bases. The CDR3 sequence: CASSPQRDQYEQYF. For the CDR3, the DNA is TGTGCCAGCAGCCCCCAGCGGGACCAATACGAGCAGTACTTC.

This clone was detected only a few times. The same CDR3 can be traced to other DNA sequences in this sample. The CDR3 loop reads CASSAGTSPYEQYF. The CDR3 DNA follows: TGTGCCAGCAGTGCCGGGACTAGCCCCTACGAGCAGTACTTC. The chain couples TRBV2 to TRBJ2-7; 9 bases fit TRBD2. The CDR3 has 14 amino acids. The germline gives CDR1 SNHLY, CDR2 FYNNEI. J gave up 2 bases and V 4 bases, and 3 bases lay outside the gene matches.

V usage is TRBV6-1 and J usage is TRBJ1-5, with D possibly being TRBD1 (5 bases). CDR3 length: 15 amino acids. Trimming pared 2 bases from V and 1 base from J, leaving 9 bases between. Per the germline V gene, CDR1 is MNHNS and CDR2 is SASEGT. Here the CDR3 DNA reads TGTGCCAGCAGTGAAAGGGGTGTGAGCAATCAGCCCCAGCATTTT. Protein product: CASSERGVSNQPQHF.

This sequence joins TRBV7-3 and TRBJ2-1; TRBD2 matches 13 bases. Losses at the gene ends were 4 bases for V and 7 bases for J; bases not matched to a gene: 13. The V gene's germline CDR1 is SGHTA and CDR2 FQGTGA. The CDR3 is 18 residues long. In nucleotides, the CDR3 is TGTGCCAGCAGCTCCTCTCTACGGGGGACTAGCGGGATGAATGAGCAGTTCTTC. It is translated as CASSSSLRGTSGMNEQFF.

This clone came up once. One end of the junction is discordant with germline, which a read error may explain. Here the CDR3 DNA reads TGTGCCACCCGTCAAGGCGGCGGGCTAAATGGCTACGCCTTC. Residues: CATRQGGGLNGYAF. V usage is TRBV27 and J usage is TRBJ1-2; D uncertain. Germline values: CDR1 MNHEY, CDR2 SMNVEV (reference sequence). This CDR3 comprises 14 residues.

The chain is built from TRBV10-3 and TRBJ1-2; D is ambiguous. The CDR3 extends over 15 amino acids. The germline V gene has CDR1 ENHRY and CDR2 SYGVKD. V lost 0 bases and J 7 bases, leaving 15 bases between the germline ends. The CDR3 protein is CAISESGRTTGGYTF. In nucleotides, the CDR3 is TGTGCCATCAGTGAGTCGGGTAGGACTACCGGTGGCTACACCTTC.

The rearrangement joins TRBV28 to TRBJ1-3; 10 bases match TRBD1. This CDR3 spans 16 amino acids. Germline CDR1 MDHEN, CDR2 SYDVKM. J was trimmed by 1 base and V by 5 bases; bases with no gene match: 5. CDR3 in amino acids: CASSHRQGASGNTIYF. The CDR3 DNA follows: TGTGCCAGCAGTCATAGACAGGGGGCTTCTGGAAACACCATATATTTT.

As concerns this clone: This CDR3 is also generated by other DNA sequences in the sample. The CDR3, as DNA: TGTGCCAGCAGCCGGGACAGCAACACTGAAGCTTTCTTT. Amino acids: CASSRDSNTEAFF. The rearrangement joins TRBV5-4 to TRBJ1-1, with 7 nucleotides matching TRBD1. This CDR3 comprises 13 residues. Trimming removed 4 bases from V and 2 bases from J; junction bases left unmatched: 2. Germline loops: CDR1 SGHNT, CDR2 YYREEE (reference sequence). Combining the CDR3 with reference TRBV5-4 and TRBJ1-1 gives the whole variable domain ETGVTQSPTHLIKTRGQQVTLRCSSQSGHNTVSWYQQALGQGPQFIFQYYREEENGRGNFPPRFSGLQFPNYSSELNVNALELDDSALYLCASSRDSNTEAFFGQGTRLTVV.

The chain employs TRBV7-2 and TRBJ2-3; 7 positions agree with TRBD2. Trimming at V came to 1 base and at J to 4 bases, leaving 14 bases not matched to a gene. CDR1 and CDR2 from the germline V gene are SGHTA and FQGNSA. The CDR3 consists of 18 residues. DNA of the CDR3: TGTGCCAGCAGCTTAGTCCGTTGGAGGGAGGGAAGGTCAGATACGCAGTATTTT. Translation gives CASSLVRWREGRSDTQYF.

This sequence joins TRBV6-1 and TRBJ2-2, with 9 bases identical to TRBD1. J gave up 7 bases and V 6 bases, and 9 bases lay outside the gene matches. There are 15 residues in the CDR3. Germline CDR1 reads MNHNS; CDR2 reads SASEGT. The CDR3: CASRTTGGGGGELFF. The CDR3 region has the DNA TGTGCCAGCAGAACTACAGGGGGCGGTGGCGGGGAGCTGTTTTTT.

J is TRBJ2-7 and V is TRBV18, with D uncertain. This CDR3 is 14 amino acids long. From germline, CDR1 is KGHSH and CDR2 LQKENI. Between the trimmed V and J ends, which lost 3 bases and 0 bases, there was a span of 9 bases. Written as DNA, the CDR3 is TGTGCCAGCTCACCGCGGTGGAGCTCCTACGAGCAGTACTTC. This encodes CASSPRWSSYEQYF.